This TCR beta chain emerged from a study of blood T cell repertoires in COVID-19. Study-level background: Whether acute or convalescent, the COVID-19 samples came from the United States, Italy and Spain.

Per the study methods: By means of reference gene primer amplification, nucleated cell counts were estimated. Libraries were prepared by immunoSEQ multiplex PCR; TCRdb keeps only in-frame clonotypes and omits some of them. V, J and clone size are taken as reported in that table, and D and trimming were inferred from the DNA itself. This table has 87,000 or so clones, around 87% appearing once. V lost 6 bases and J 0 bases, leaving 12 bases between the germline ends. The CDR3 is 14 residues long. Germline CDR1 and CDR2: MDHEN and SYDVKM. The clonotype comes from a human donor with acute or convalescent COVID-19. The donor label of this sample is uncertain. The chain uses TRBV28 and TRBJ2-7; a weak D match, TRBD2 (6 bases). The sequencing sample was made of peripheral blood. CDR3 sequence: CASSLEGRSYEQYF. As DNA, the CDR3 is TGTGCCAGCAGCCTGGAGGGGCGCTCCTACGAGCAGTACTTC.